The clone carrying this T cell receptor (beta chain) showed up many times. The same CDR3 arises from other DNA sequences in this sample as well. The germline CDR1 and CDR2 sequences are SGDLS and YYNGEE. Unmatched junction bases numbered 3, after V lost 0 bases and J lost 5 bases. CDR3 length: 14 residues. No patient had received any treatment before thyroid surgery. This record comes from a study of metastatic and nonmetastatic thyroid tumors. TCRdb reassembled clones from the PCR reads with MiXCR. In the table there are about 20,000 clones, approximately 40% of which are singletons. Specimen: blood. This receptor was taken from a male donor with papillary thyroid cancer or a benign thyroid nodule (not recorded which). Some clones in this sample may be carry-over from other donors' samples. The chain links TRBV9 to TRBJ1-1; TRBD1 agrees at 8 bases. CDR3 in DNA: TGTGCCAGCAGCGTAGCGTACAGGGGGACTGAAGCTTTCTTT. Protein sequence: CASSVAYRGTEAFF.